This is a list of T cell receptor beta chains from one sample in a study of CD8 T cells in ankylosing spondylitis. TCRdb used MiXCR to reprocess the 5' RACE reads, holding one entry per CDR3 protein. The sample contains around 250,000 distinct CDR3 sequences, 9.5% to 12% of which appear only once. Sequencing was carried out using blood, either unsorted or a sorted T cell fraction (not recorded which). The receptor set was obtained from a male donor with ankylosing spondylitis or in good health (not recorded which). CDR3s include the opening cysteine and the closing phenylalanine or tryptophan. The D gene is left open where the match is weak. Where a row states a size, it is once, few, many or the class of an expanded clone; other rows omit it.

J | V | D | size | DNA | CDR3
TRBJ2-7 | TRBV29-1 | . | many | TGCAGCGTTGCGCCTAACTCCTACGAGCAGTACTTC | CSVAPNSYEQYF
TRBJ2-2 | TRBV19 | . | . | TGTGCCACCCGGGACTTACTTTTTAAGAACACCGGGGAGCTGTTTTTT | CATRDLLFKNTGELFF
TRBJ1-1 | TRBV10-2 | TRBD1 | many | TGCGCCAGCAGTGAGTTCCGGGACAGGGGAGACACTGAAGCTTTCTTT | CASSEFRDRGDTEAFF
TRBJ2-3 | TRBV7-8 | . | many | TGTGCCAGCTCGGGACACCTCACAGATACGCAGTATTTT | CASSGHLTDTQYF
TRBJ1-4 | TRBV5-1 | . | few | TGCGCCAGCAGCCCTCGCCAGGGTATTTATGAAAAACTGTTTTTT | CASSPRQGIYEKLFF
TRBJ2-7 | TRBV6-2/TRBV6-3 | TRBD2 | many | TGTGCCAGCAAGTCGGGGGGGCAGTTCTACGAGCAGTACTTC | CASKSGGQFYEQYF
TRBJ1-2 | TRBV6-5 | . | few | TGTGCCAGCAGTTACTTTCAGGGCTATGGCTACACCTTC | CASSYFQGYGYTF
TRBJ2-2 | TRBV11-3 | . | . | TGTGCCAGCGACAGGCCAAACACCGGGGAGCTGTTTTTT | CASDRPNTGELFF
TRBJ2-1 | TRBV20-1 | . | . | TGCAGTGCTAGAGATGGACTTCGAATTGAGCAGTTCTTC | CSARDGLRIEQFF
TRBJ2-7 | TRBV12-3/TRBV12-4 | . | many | TGTGCCAGCAGTGAGTCCTACGAGCAGTACTTC | CASSESYEQYF
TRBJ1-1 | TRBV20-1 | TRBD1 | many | TGCAGTGCTAGAGATCTCGGGACAGGGGGCACTGAAGCTTTCTTT | CSARDLGTGGTEAFF
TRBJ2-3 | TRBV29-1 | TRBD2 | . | TGCAGCCAAAGCGGGAGTGGCACAGATACGCAGTATTTT | CSQSGSGTDTQYF
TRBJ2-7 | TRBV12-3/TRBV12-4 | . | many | TGTGCCAGCAGCTACGGGACCCATTACGAGCAGTACTTC | CASSYGTHYEQYF
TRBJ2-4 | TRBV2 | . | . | TGTGCCAGCGGCAAAAACATTCAGTACTTC | CASGKNIQYF
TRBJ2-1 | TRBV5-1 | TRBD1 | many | TGCGCCAGCAGCCTCGCACAGGGGGCCCTCTCCTACAATGAGCAGTTCTTC | CASSLAQGALSYNEQFF
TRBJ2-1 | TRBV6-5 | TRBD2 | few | TGTGCCAGCAGTTACGGCGGGAGGGCCTCGGATGAGCAGTTCTTC | CASSYGGRASDEQFF
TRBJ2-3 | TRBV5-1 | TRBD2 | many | TGCGCCAGCAGCTTACCAGCCGGACTAGCGGGGTTGCGGGGCACAGATACGCAGTATTTT | CASSLPAGLAGLRGTDTQYF
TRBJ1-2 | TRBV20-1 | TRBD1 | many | TGCAGTGCTCGCAGGGGGTCAGACCCCTCTGGCTATGGCTACACCTTC | CSARRGSDPSGYGYTF
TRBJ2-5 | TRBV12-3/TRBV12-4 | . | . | TGTGCCAGCAGACAAGACTACCTCGAGACCCAGTACTTC | CASRQDYLETQYF
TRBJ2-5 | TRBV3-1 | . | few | TGTGCCAGCAGCCAGAGCCCCGGACACCAAGAGACCCAGTACTTC | CASSQSPGHQETQYF
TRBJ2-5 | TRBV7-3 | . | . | TGTGCCAGCAGCTTTTGGGGGATAACCTCTAGAGGGGAGACCCAGTACTTC | CASSFWGITSRGETQYF
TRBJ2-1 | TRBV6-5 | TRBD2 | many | TGTGCCAGCAGTTACGGTAGTAAAGCGGGAATAAAATACAATGAGCAGTTCTTC | CASSYGSKAGIKYNEQFF
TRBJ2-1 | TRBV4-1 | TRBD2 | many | TGCGCCAGCAGCCAAAGCCGACTAGCGGGGGGGTACAATGAGCAGTTCTTC | CASSQSRLAGGYNEQFF
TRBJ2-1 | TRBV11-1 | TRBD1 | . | TGTGCCAGCAGTCAGACAGGGATGATTGAGCAGTTCTTC | CASSQTGMIEQFF
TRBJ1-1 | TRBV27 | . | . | TGTGCCAGCAGTTTTTTGCGGGGGAACACTGAAGCTTTCTTT | CASSFLRGNTEAFF
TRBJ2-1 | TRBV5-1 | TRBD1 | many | TGCGCCAGCAGCCACCAGACAGGGGGCGAATTCAATGAGCAGTTCTTC | CASSHQTGGEFNEQFF
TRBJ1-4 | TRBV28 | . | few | TGTGCCAGCTTAGGAGCAGGGGACGTTGCTAAACTGTTTTTT | CASLGAGDVAKLFF
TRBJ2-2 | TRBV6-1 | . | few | TGTGCCAGCTGGACGGGACACCTAGACACCGGGGAGCTGTTTTTT | CASWTGHLDTGELFF
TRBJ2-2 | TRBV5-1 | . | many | TGCGCCAGCAGCCTTGACAGCACCATAAGAACCGGGGAGCTGTTTTTT | CASSLDSTIRTGELFF
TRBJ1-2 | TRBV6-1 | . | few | TGTGCCAGCAAGCGGGGGCAAAGATCATATGGCTACACCTTC | CASKRGQRSYGYTF
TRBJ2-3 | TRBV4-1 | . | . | TGCGCCAGCAGCCACCTGGGATCTACAGATACGCAGTATTTT | CASSHLGSTDTQYF